This TCR beta chain was recovered during a study of blood T cell repertoires in COVID-19. The data were produced by immunoSEQ multiplex PCR, yet TCRdb's version contains in-frame clones alone and is incomplete. The sample contains 150,000 to 200,000 clones, around three quarters of which appear only once. Germline V lookup: CDR1 SGHRS, CDR2 YFSETQ. The CDR3 spans 16 residues. Trimming took off 1 base at V and 0 bases at J, with 11 bases between the two ends. Material for sequencing was peripheral blood. The source of this sequence is a man between 65 and 85 years old with active or convalescent COVID-19. V is TRBV5-1 and J is TRBJ1-3; D unresolved. CDR3 region: CASSLSVGTSGNTIYF. CDR3 nucleotide sequence: TGCGCCAGCAGCTTGTCTGTCGGTACCTCTGGAAACACCATATATTTT.